This T cell receptor (beta chain) was sequenced during a study of response to subunit inactivated influenza vaccine (dated by TCRdb to the late 2010s). Background on the whole study: Deep quantitative T cell receptor repertoire profiling was used in the study to track responses to a trivalent subunit inactivated influenza vaccine.

Study-level results and caveats: The authors proposed that each seasonal influenza vaccination may bring in only a limited number of new T cells.

The CDR3 sequence holds 13 residues, the cysteine and phenylalanine included. Only CDR3 DNA remains: 39 bases, in frame from the first base. Trimming takes 5 bases from V and 6 bases from J, and the germline ends sit 13 bases apart. This clonotype has a count of ten or more. The clone's antigen remains unknown. It has no much larger one-base neighbor in the sample; base qualities were not kept. The library came from RT-PCR. Data came from an Illumina HiSeq 2500. TCRdb reanalyzed the raw reads on its own, using fastp at Q25 for trimming and MiXCR for clone calling, and kept in-frame beta chains. Entries are consolidated by CDR3 protein sequence, retaining the most common genes and DNA. Recorded for this sample are a few hundred thousand distinct CDR3 sequences; over 20% of them occurred a single time. The top ten clones comprise around 10% of the sample.

Here the sequenced sample was PBMCs from blood, taken 21 months after vaccination. The chain is encoded by TRBV12-3 or TRBV12-4 joined to TRBJ1-1; no confident D gene assignment can be made. This sequence originates from a man aged 45 to 70 who received an inactivated influenza vaccine. Donor details come from another sample of the same person, matched by shared clones. The DNA sequence is as follows: TGTGCCAGCAGTATCTCGGGATGGGCTGAAGCTTTCTTT. It is translated as CASSISGWAEAFF.